Described below is a single TCR beta chain sequence and its context. Its matching antigen is unknown. This entry is derived from a study of T cell responses to AZD1222 COVID-19 vaccine. Findings and limits, study-wide: Targets within unmutated variant regions were reportedly found for nearly half of spike-specific TCRs. An increase in Spike-specific TCR breadth and depth was observed after two AZD1222 doses. Every sample of the repertoires postdated the peak T cell response. Donors were chiefly white British, with a greater number of females, and clonal diversity was perhaps underestimated.

The length of the CDR3 is 13 residues. V was trimmed by 8 bases and J by 4 bases, leaving 12 bases between them. Germline V gene lookup returns CDR1 SGHAT and CDR2 FQDESV (reference sequence). Clones were sequenced by immunoSEQ multiplex PCR, and TCRdb holds only the in-frame ones, with some missing. Here the sample spans tens of thousands of clones, roughly nine tenths being singletons. This chain joins TRBV11-1 and TRBJ2-1; D may match TRBD1 or TRBD2 (7 bases each). The receptor comes from an adult who received the AZD1222 COVID-19 vaccine. Sample: peripheral blood, taken 28 days after the second AZD1222 dose. The CDR3 coding sequence is TGTGCCAGCGCCCAGGGGGGGTACAATGAGCAGTTCTTC. It is translated as CASAQGGYNEQFF.